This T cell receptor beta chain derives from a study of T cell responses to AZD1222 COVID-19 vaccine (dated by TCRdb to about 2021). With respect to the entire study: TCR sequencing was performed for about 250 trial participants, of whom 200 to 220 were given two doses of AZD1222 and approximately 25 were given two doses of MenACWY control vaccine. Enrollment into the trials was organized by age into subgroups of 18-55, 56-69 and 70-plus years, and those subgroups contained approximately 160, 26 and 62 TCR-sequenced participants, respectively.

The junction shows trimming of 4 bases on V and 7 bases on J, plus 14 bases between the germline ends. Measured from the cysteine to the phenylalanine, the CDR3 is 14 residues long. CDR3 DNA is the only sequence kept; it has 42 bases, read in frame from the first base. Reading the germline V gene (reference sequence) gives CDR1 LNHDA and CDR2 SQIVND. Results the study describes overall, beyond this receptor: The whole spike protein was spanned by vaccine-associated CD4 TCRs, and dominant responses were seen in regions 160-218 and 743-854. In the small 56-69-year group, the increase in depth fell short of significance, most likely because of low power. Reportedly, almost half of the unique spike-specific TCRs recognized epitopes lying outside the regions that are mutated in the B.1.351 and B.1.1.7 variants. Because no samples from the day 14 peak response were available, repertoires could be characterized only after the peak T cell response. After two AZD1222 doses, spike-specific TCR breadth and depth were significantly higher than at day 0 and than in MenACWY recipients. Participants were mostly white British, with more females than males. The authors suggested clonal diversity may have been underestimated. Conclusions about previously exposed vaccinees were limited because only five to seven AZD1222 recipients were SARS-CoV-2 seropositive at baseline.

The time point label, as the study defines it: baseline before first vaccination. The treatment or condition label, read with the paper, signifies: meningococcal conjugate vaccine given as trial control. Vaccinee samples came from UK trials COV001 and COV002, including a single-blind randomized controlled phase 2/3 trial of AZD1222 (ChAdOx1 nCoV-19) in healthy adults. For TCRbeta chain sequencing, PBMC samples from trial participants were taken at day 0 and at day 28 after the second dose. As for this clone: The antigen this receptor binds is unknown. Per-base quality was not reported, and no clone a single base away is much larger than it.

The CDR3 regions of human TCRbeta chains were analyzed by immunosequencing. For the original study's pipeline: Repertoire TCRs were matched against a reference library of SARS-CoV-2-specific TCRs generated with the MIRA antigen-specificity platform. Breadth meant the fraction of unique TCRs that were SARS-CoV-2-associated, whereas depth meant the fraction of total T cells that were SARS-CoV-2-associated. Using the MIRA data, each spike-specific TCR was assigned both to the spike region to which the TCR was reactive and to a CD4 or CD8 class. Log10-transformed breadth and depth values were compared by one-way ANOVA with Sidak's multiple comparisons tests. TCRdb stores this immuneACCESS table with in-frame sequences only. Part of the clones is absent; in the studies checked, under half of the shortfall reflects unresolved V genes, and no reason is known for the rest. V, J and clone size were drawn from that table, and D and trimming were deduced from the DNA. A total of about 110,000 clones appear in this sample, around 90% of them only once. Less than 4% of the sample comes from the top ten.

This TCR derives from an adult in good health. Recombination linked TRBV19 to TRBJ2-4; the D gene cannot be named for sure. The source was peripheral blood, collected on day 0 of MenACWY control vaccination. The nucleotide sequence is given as TGTGCCAGTAGTAGCCGAGCAATGCGGAACATTCAGTACTTC. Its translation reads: CASSSRAMRNIQYF. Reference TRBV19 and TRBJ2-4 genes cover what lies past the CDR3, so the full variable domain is DGGITQSPKYLFRKEGQNVTLSCEQNLNHDAMYWYRQDPGQGLRLIYYSQIVNDFQKGDIAEGYSVSREKKESFPLTVTSAQKNPTAFYLCASSSRAMRNIQYFGAGTRLSVL.